This T cell receptor beta chain was recorded in a study of breast tumors, draining lymph nodes, adjacent tissues. Findings of the study overall: Findings are consistent with lymph node origin and intratumoral expansion of most tumor T cells. Luminal-like breast cancer showed significantly greater tumor-nontumor repertoire similarity than basal-like breast cancer did. Data only fit, rather than demonstrated, lymph node origin of most tumor T cells. Tumors had less TCR diversity than lymph nodes, more than nontumor tissue.

The lymph nodes were axillary draining lymph nodes from breast cancer patients. Using its own MiXCR run on the multiplex PCR reads, TCRdb lists one record per CDR3 protein. Among around 300,000 distinct CDR3 sequences listed, around 30% were seen once. The CDR3 sequence is 15 residues long. The V and J ends lost 4 bases and 7 bases, in that order; junction bases with no gene match: 11. CDR1 SGHNT and CDR2 YYREEE come from the germline V gene (reference sequence). A word on this clonotype: The antigen remains unidentified.

The receptor's source is a female donor with breast cancer. Some clones in this sample may be carry-over from other donors' samples. The sample taken for sequencing was axillary lymph node tissue. This chain uses TRBV5-4 with TRBJ2-7; 10 bases are shared with TRBD2. CDR3 nucleotide sequence: TGTGCCAGCAGCGCCACTAGCGGGGTGCGGGATGAGCAGTACTTC. It encodes CASSATSGVRDEQYF.